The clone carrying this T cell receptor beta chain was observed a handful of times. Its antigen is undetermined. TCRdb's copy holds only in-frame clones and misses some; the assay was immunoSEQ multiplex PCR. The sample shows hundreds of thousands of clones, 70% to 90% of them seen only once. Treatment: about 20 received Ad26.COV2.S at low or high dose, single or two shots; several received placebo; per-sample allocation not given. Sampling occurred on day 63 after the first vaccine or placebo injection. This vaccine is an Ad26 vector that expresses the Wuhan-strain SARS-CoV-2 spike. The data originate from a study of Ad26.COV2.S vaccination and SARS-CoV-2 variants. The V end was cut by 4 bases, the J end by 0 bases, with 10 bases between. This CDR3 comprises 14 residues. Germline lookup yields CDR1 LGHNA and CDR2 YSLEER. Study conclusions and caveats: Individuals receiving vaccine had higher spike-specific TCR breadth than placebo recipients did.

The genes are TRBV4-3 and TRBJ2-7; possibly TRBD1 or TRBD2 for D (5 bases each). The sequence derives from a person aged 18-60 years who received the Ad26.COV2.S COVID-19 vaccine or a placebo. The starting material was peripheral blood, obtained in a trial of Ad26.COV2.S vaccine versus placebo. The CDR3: CASSRDLLSYEQYF. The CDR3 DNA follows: TGCGCCAGCAGCCGGGACCTCCTCTCCTACGAGCAGTACTTC.